The 32 T cell receptor beta chains below all came from one sample that was sequenced in a study of T cells in Graves' hyperthyroidism and ophthalmopathy. Researchers took RNA transcripts and amplified the TCR beta CDR3 regions from them. Primed by the HTBI set, a first-round RT-PCR was run on the TCR CDR3. TCRdb redid the calling of the multiplex PCR reads with MiXCR, one entry per CDR3 protein. In the table there are 750,000 to 900,000 distinct CDR3 sequences, around 38% of which are singletons. Sequenced material: blood. All receptors come from a man aged 18 to 30 with Graves' hyperthyroidism.

The chain is built from TRBV29-1 and TRBJ1-2; the match to TRBD1 covers 9 bases. The CDR3 is 11 residues long. The germline gives CDR1 SQVTM, CDR2 ANQGSEA. In nucleotides, the CDR3 is TGCAGTGAAGGGGACAGGGTGGGCTACACCTTC. It specifies CSEGDRVGYTF.

The chain employs TRBV6-5 and TRBJ2-7; the match to TRBD1 covers 9 bases. J was trimmed by 4 bases and V by 6 bases; bases with no gene match: 13. The CDR3 length is 16 residues. Germline-derived CDR1 and CDR2 are MNHEY and SVGAGI. CDR3 residues: CASRPTGGRIGYEQYF. The CDR3 DNA sequence: TGTGCCAGCAGACCCACAGGGGGCCGAATCGGGTACGAGCAGTACTTC.

The chain uses TRBV7-2 and TRBJ2-7; D is unresolved. The CDR3 loop spans 16 amino acids. Trimming removed 5 bases from V and 1 base from J, with 18 bases in between. Per germline, CDR1 SGHTA and CDR2 FQGNSA. CDR3 DNA sequence: TGTGCCAGCAGCCAAGATTCGTCGGTAATTTCCTACGAGCAGTACTTC. Protein sequence: CASSQDSSVISYEQYF. Looking up the rest from reference TRBV7-2 and TRBJ2-7 gives the full variable domain: GAGVSQSPSNKVTEKGKDVELRCDPISGHTALYWYRQSLGQGLEFLIYFQGNSAPDKSGLPSDRFSAERTGGSVSTLTIQRTQQEDSAVYLCASSQDSSVISYEQYFGPGTRLTVT.

This clonotype appeared many times. The rearrangement joins TRBV2 to TRBJ1-2; D is perhaps TRBD1 (5 bases). CDR1 and CDR2 from the germline V gene are SNHLY and FYNNEI. Trimming stripped 6 bases from V and 4 bases from J, with 15 bases between. This CDR3 is 14 amino acids long. CDR3 loop: CASSSARDGYGYTF. The CDR3 nucleotides are TGTGCCAGCAGCTCGGCCCGGGACGGCTATGGCTACACCTTC.

The chain is built from TRBV6-4 and TRBJ1-1; D is ambiguous. The V and J ends lost 2 bases and 4 bases respectively, with 14 bases between them. This CDR3 has 15 amino acids. Per the germline V gene, CDR1 is MRHNA and CDR2 is SNTAGT. CDR3 bases: TGTGCCAGCAGTGACCGGCGGACCCGGGGCACTGAAGCTTTCTTT. Amino acids: CASSDRRTRGTEAFF.

This clonotype was seen only once. This chain links TRBV15 with TRBJ2-2, with a tentative D call TRBD1 (6 bases). CDR3 length: 14 amino acids. V was pared by 10 bases and J by 4 bases, with 16 bases between. In germline, CDR1 is LNHNV, CDR2 YYDKDF (reference sequence). CDR3 DNA: TGTGCCAGCACCCAGGGGTACGGCACCGGGGAGCTGTTTTTT. Protein product: CASTQGYGTGELFF.

The chain joins TRBV12-3 or TRBV12-4 to TRBJ1-5; D not resolved. This CDR3 spans 16 amino acids. The V end lost 0 bases, the J end lost 0 bases, and 9 bases lay between the germline ends. CDR3 sequence reads: CASSLAGGFSNQPQHF. CDR3 sequence (DNA): TGTGCCAGCAGTTTAGCTGGAGGCTTTAGCAATCAGCCCCAGCATTTT.

The genes are TRBV5-1 and TRBJ2-7; the match to TRBD1 covers 7 bases. This CDR3 comprises 17 residues. The V gene end was trimmed by 10 bases and the J gene end by 3 bases; junction bases not matched to a gene: 22. Germline V CDR1 and CDR2: SGHRS, YFSETQ. CDR3 residues: CAFDRDSMRKWGYEQYF. The CDR3 nucleotides read TGCGCCTTCGACCGGGACAGTATGAGGAAGTGGGGCTACGAGCAGTACTTC.

The chain is built from TRBV2 and TRBJ2-2; D call uncertain. Germline values: CDR1 SNHLY, CDR2 FYNNEI. Trimming took off 0 bases at V and 1 base at J, with 3 bases between the two ends. The CDR3 runs to 14 residues. In DNA form, the CDR3 reads TGTGCCAGCAGTGAAGCACAGAACACCGGGGAGCTGTTTTTT. Encoded protein: CASSEAQNTGELFF.

The chain is built from TRBV25-1 and TRBJ2-5; D unresolved. Germline V lookup: CDR1 MGHDK, CDR2 SYGVNS. V lost 6 bases and J lost 6, with 26 bases in between. The CDR3 totals 17 residues. As DNA, the CDR3 is TGTGCCAGCAGCCACCACGGCTTAATGGTAAATGGAAAGACCCAGTACTTC. It translates to CASSHHGLMVNGKTQYF.

This chain connects TRBV7-3 to TRBJ2-5; 10 positions match TRBD1. The V gene end was trimmed by 6 bases and the J gene end by 7 bases; junction bases not matched to a gene: 11. There are 15 residues in the CDR3. CDR1 is SGHTA, CDR2 FQGTGA, per germline. CDR3 sequence reads: CASRSPGTGVGTQYF. CDR3 nucleotide sequence: TGTGCCAGCAGGTCCCCAGGGACAGGGGTTGGGACCCAGTACTTC.

This clonotype was picked up many times. In nucleotides, the CDR3 is TGTGCCAGCAGCTGGGCGACAGGGGCTGATTCACCCCTCCACTTT. It specifies CASSWATGADSPLHF. The genes are TRBV7-6 and TRBJ1-6; the match to TRBD1 covers 8 bases. CDR1 is SGHVS, CDR2 FNYEAQ, per germline. Unmatched junction bases numbered 7, after V lost 4 bases and J lost 8 bases. This CDR3 region has 15 residues.

The chain uses TRBV20-1 and TRBJ2-7; D may match TRBD1 or TRBD2 (7 bases each). Trimming stripped 3 bases from V and 0 bases from J, with 15 bases between. The CDR3 totals 15 residues. CDR1 DFQATT and CDR2 SNEGSKA come from the germline V gene (reference sequence). The CDR3, as DNA: TGCAGTGCTAGTTGGGGGAGGGGGCCCTCCTACGAGCAGTACTTC. Translated, it gives CSASWGRGPSYEQYF.

About this clonotype itself: At one of its ends the junction is not consistent with the germline gene, which may arise from a read error. The chain uses TRBV19 and TRBJ2-6; TRBD1 might be the D (5 bases). CDR1 is LNHDA, CDR2 SQIVND, per germline (reference sequence). The CDR3 runs 15 residues. The CDR3 DNA sequence: TGTGCCAGTAGTCCTCTGTCCTCTGGGGCCAACGTCCCGACTTTC. Protein: CASSPLSSGANVPTF.

This rearrangement joins TRBV7-2 to TRBJ2-7; TRBD2 aligns across 10 bases. Germline loops: CDR1 SGHTA, CDR2 FQGNSA. V lost 5 bases and J lost 5; bases outside the gene matches: 3. The CDR3 sequence is 13 residues long. CDR3 amino acids: CASSEGTSDEQYF. CDR3 sequence (DNA): TGTGCCAGCAGCGAAGGGACTAGCGACGAGCAGTACTTC.

The rearrangement links TRBV5-1 to TRBJ1-1; D is perhaps TRBD1 (5 bases). The CDR3 contains 13 residues. V dropped 5 bases and J dropped 6 bases, with 14 bases sitting between them. Germline V gives CDR1 SGHRS, CDR2 YFSETQ. CDR3 sequence: CASSLIGGAEAFF. The CDR3 DNA reads TGCGCCAGCAGTCTGATCGGGGGGGCTGAAGCTTTCTTT.

The chain links TRBV5-5 to TRBJ1-1; D ambiguous. V lost 6 bases and J 0 bases, leaving 9 bases between the germline ends. Germline V gives CDR1 SGHKS, CDR2 YYEKEE (reference sequence). This CDR3 region has 13 residues. The CDR3 loop reads CASIPLMNTEAFF. CDR3 nucleotide sequence: TGTGCCAGCATCCCCCTGATGAACACTGAAGCTTTCTTT.

This clonotype appeared a few times. V gene TRBV7-9 combines with J gene TRBJ2-6; D call uncertain. V was clipped by 8 bases and J by 0 bases, with 11 bases between them. In germline, CDR1 is SEHNR, CDR2 FQNEAQ (reference sequence). The CDR3 covers 15 residues. CDR3 DNA: TGTGCCAGCGGCCTCGGCGACTCTGGGGCCAACGTCCTGACTTTC. Translation: CASGLGDSGANVLTF. Full variable domain (rest looked up from reference TRBV7-9 and TRBJ2-6): DTGVSQNPRHKITKRGQNVTFRCDPISEHNRLYWYRQTLGQGPEFLTYFQNEAQLEKSRLLSDRFSAERPKGSFSTLEIQRTEQGDSAMYLCASGLGDSGANVLTFGAGSRLTVL.

This chain links TRBV20-1 with TRBJ2-5; D is undetermined. CDR3 length equals 10 residues. Germline loops: CDR1 DFQATT, CDR2 SNEGSKA (reference sequence). The ends were cut back, 6 bases at V and 6 bases at J, with 8 bases in the middle. The CDR3 DNA follows: TGCAGTGCCCTGGGTCAGACCCAGTACTTC. This encodes CSALGQTQYF.

This clonotype was seen a few times. The chain couples TRBV12-3 or TRBV12-4 to TRBJ1-1; D not resolved. This CDR3 is 14 amino acids long. Trimming took off 4 bases at V and 2 bases at J, with 11 bases between the two ends. The CDR3 region has the DNA TGTGCCAGCAGTTACCAGGCAGGTAACACTGAAGCTTTCTTT. This sequence encodes CASSYQAGNTEAFF.

The rearrangement links TRBV10-2 to TRBJ1-1; possibly TRBD1 for D (5 bases). The CDR3 consists of 13 residues. Germline CDR1 reads WSHSY; CDR2 reads SAAADI. V was shortened by 4 bases and J by 3 bases, with 9 bases between the two germline ends. CDR3 sequence (DNA): TGCGCCAGCAGTGGGGGCAGGGACACTGAAGCTTTCTTT. Translated: CASSGGRDTEAFF.

V usage is TRBV10-3 and J usage is TRBJ2-7, with 9 bases matching TRBD1. This CDR3 has 12 residues. The germline gives CDR1 ENHRY, CDR2 SYGVKD. With V trimmed by 10 bases and J by 5 bases, 6 bases remained unmatched. The CDR3 loop is CATGTGTNEQYF. CDR3 nucleotide sequence: TGTGCCACCGGGACAGGGACAAACGAGCAGTACTTC.

This chain uses TRBV7-9 with TRBJ1-2; tentative D call: TRBD1 (5 bases). The V gene lost 5 bases and the J gene lost 6 bases, with 22 bases spanning the gap. From germline, CDR1 is SEHNR and CDR2 FQNEAQ (reference sequence). The CDR3 loop spans 16 amino acids. CDR3 residues: CASSQDLDSRWNGYTF. For the CDR3, the DNA is TGTGCCAGCAGCCAAGATCTCGACAGCCGTTGGAATGGCTACACCTTC.

The gene calls are TRBV7-2 and TRBJ2-7; D is unclear. Trimming took 5 bases from V and 6 from J, leaving 8 bases between them. The CDR3 length is 11 residues. The V gene's germline CDR1 is SGHTA and CDR2 FQGNSA. CDR3 nucleotide sequence: TGTGCCAGCAGCCCCCACCGCGAGCAGTACTTC. Translation: CASSPHREQYF.

Notes on this clonotype: This may be a read error: a much more frequent sequence differs by one nucleotide. This rearrangement joins TRBV29-1 to TRBJ2-5; 13 positions match TRBD2. This CDR3 region has 14 residues. J gave up 7 bases and V 4 bases, and 6 bases lay outside the gene matches. Germline CDR1 SQVTM, CDR2 ANQGSEA. CDR3 coding DNA: TGCAGCGTTGGAGGACTAGCGGGGGTGGGGACCCAGTACTTC. The encoded protein is CSVGGLAGVGTQYF.

This rearrangement joins TRBV10-3 to TRBJ2-2; D perhaps matches TRBD2 (6 bases). CDR3 size: 14 residues. The germline V gene encodes CDR1 ENHRY and CDR2 SYGVKD. Trimming left V 3 bases short and J 4 bases short, with 9 bases between. CDR3 nucleotide sequence: TGTGCCATCAGTGATGGGGGGAGCACCGGGGAGCTGTTTTTT. This translates into CAISDGGSTGELFF.

This clonotype has ten or more counts. The gene calls are TRBV2 and TRBJ2-7; D is possibly TRBD1 (6 bases). Looked up from germline, CDR1 is SNHLY and CDR2 is FYNNEI. V lost 7 bases and J 1 base, leaving 8 bases between the germline ends. The CDR3 spans 12 residues. As DNA, the CDR3 is TGTGCCAGCAATCAGGGGTCCTACGAGCAGTACTTC. This sequence encodes CASNQGSYEQYF.

Only a few counts were recorded for this clonotype. CDR3 coding DNA: TGTGCCAGCAGCGACAGTACCTACACCGGGGAGCTGTTTTTT. As protein: CASSDSTYTGELFF. The V call is TRBV12-3 or TRBV12-4, the J call TRBJ2-2, with D possibly TRBD1 on 5 matching bases. The CDR3 extends over 14 amino acids. V was cut by 6 bases and J by 3 bases, with 11 bases left in between.

This chain joins TRBV9 and TRBJ1-1; possibly TRBD1 for D (6 bases). With 5 bases removed from V and 5 bases from J, the gap between germline ends came to 16 bases. The CDR3 sequence is 14 residues long. Germline V gene lookup returns CDR1 SGDLS and CDR2 YYNGEE. The CDR3 spells CASSVGQSETEAFF. CDR3 DNA sequence: TGTGCCAGCAGTGTCGGACAGAGTGAAACTGAAGCTTTCTTT. Full variable domain (outside the CDR3, taken from reference TRBV9 and TRBJ1-1): DSGVTQTPKHLITATGQRVTLRCSPRSGDLSVYWYQQSLDQGLQFLIQYYNGEERAKGNILERFSAQQFPDLHSELNLSSLELGDSALYFCASSVGQSETEAFFGQGTRLTVV.

Of note for this clonotype: The junction and the germline gene differ at one end; a read error may be behind it. This chain uses TRBV20-1 with TRBJ2-7; the D is unclear. Germline V gene sequence: CDR1 DFQATT, CDR2 SNEGSKA (reference sequence). The CDR3 consists of 12 residues. The CDR3 sequence is CSSGWASYEKYF. The CDR3 DNA is TGCAGCTCCGGGTGGGCCTCCTACGAGAAGTACTTC.

The rearrangement uses TRBV4-2 and TRBJ1-4; D uncertain. Trimming removed 3 bases from V and 10 bases from J, with 18 bases in between. The germline CDR1 and CDR2 sequences are LGHNA and YNFKEQ. The CDR3 sequence is 15 residues long. The CDR3 is CASSQPQAADGKLFF. CDR3 nucleotide sequence: TGTGCCAGCAGCCAGCCCCAGGCGGCGGATGGAAAACTGTTTTTT.

J is TRBJ2-5 and V is TRBV29-1, with TRBD2 matching over 8 bases. Trimming cost V 1 base and J 0 bases; bases outside gene matches: 7. Germline assignment: CDR1 SQVTM and CDR2 ANQGSEA. This CDR3 comprises 16 residues. For the CDR3, the DNA is TGCAGCGTTGAAGGGCGGGAGGATCCATACCAAGAGACCCAGTACTTC. Translated, it gives CSVEGREDPYQETQYF. Looking up the rest from reference TRBV29-1 and TRBJ2-5 gives the full variable domain: SAVISQKPSRDICQRGTSLTIQCQVDSQVTMMFWYRQQPGQSLTLIATANQGSEATYESGFVIDKFPISRPNLTFSTLTVSNMSPEDSSIYLCSVEGREDPYQETQYFGPGTRLLVL.